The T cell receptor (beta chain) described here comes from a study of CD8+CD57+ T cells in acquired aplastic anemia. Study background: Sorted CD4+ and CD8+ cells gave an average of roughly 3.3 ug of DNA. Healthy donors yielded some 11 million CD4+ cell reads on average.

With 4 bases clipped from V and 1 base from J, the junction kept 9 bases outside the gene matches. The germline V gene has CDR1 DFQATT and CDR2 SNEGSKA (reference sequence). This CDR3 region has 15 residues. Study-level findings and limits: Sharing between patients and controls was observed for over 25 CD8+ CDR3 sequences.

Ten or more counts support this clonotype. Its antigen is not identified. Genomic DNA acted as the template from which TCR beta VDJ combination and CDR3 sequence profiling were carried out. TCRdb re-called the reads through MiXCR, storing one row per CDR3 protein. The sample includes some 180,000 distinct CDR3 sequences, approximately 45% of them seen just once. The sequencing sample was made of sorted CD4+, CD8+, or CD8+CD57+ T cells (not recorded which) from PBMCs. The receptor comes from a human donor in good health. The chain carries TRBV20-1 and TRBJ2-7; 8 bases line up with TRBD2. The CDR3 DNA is TGCAGTGCTAAGCCCGGGACTAGGATGTCCTACGAGCAGTACTTC. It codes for CSAKPGTRMSYEQYF.